This T cell receptor (beta chain) was identified during a study of cytomegalovirus exposure and HLA in healthy donors. The study, taken as a whole, reports: When the data were analyzed later, several of the most significant clusters appeared to be linked to common viral pathogens. Fewer N-insertions (relative to the roughly 630-donor mean) were reportedly seen in an Asian-associated ancestry cluster in a later analysis.

About this clone itself: The antigen is undetermined.

V was clipped by 4 bases and J by 4 bases, with 18 bases between them. The V gene's germline CDR1 is SGDLS and CDR2 YYNGEE. The CDR3 extends over 16 amino acids. PCR was performed using 60 Vbeta and 13 Jbeta primers. Libraries were prepared by immunoSEQ multiplex PCR; TCRdb keeps only in-frame clonotypes and omits some of them. The sample holds tens of thousands of clones, 75% to 90% seen once. The J gene is TRBJ1-3, the V gene TRBV9; D is unclear. This TCR was sampled from a woman aged 35 to 49 in good health and CMV-seropositive. Sequencing input: PBMCs. For the CDR3, the DNA is TGTGCCAGCAGCTCACGGCAGTCGGGATCGGGAAACACCATATATTTT. This gives the protein CASSSRQSGSGNTIYF.